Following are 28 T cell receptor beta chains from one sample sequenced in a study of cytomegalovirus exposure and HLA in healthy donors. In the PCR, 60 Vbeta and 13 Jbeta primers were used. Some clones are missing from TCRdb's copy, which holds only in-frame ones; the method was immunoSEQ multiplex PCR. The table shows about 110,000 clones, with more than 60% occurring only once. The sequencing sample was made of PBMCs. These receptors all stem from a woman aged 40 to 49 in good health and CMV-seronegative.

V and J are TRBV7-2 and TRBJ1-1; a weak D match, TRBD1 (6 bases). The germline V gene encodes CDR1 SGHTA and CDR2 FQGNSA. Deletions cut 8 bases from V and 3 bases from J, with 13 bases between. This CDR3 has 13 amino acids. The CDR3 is CASGLQGDTEAFF. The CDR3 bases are TGTGCCAGCGGGTTACAGGGCGACACTGAAGCTTTCTTT.

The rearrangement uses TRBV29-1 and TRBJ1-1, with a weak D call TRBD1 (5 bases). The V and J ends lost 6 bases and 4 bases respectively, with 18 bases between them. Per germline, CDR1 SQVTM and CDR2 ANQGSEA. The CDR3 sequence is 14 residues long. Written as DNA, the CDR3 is TGCAGCGTAGCGTCCCCCTACCAGGGCACTGAAGCTTTCTTT. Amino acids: CSVASPYQGTEAFF.

The CDR3 nucleotides read TGTGCCAGCAGCCAAGCAGCGGGGGAGGGGACCGGGGAGCTGTTTTTT. As protein: CASSQAAGEGTGELFF. J is TRBJ2-2 and V is TRBV4-2, with TRBD2 matching over 8 bases. Trimming removed 1 base from V and 5 bases from J; junction bases left unmatched: 6. Germline CDR1 LGHNA, CDR2 YNFKEQ. The CDR3 runs to 16 residues.

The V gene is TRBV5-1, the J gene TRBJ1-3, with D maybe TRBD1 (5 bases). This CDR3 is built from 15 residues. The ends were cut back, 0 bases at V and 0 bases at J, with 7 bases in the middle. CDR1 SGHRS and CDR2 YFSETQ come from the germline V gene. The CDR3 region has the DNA TGCGCCAGCAGCTTGGCGGGGGTCTCTGGAAACACCATATATTTT. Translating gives CASSLAGVSGNTIYF. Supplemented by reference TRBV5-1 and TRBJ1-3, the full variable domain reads KAGVTQTPRYLIKTRGQQVTLSCSPISGHRSVSWYQQTPGQGLQFLFEYFSETQRNKGNFPGRFSGRQFSNSRSEMNVSTLELGDSALYLCASSLAGVSGNTIYFGEGSWLTVV.

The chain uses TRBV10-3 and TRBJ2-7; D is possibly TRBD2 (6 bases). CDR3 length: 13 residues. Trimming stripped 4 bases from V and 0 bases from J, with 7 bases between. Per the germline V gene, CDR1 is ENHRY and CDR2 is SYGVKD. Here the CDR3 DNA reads TGTGCCATCAGTGGGGGGGACTCCTACGAGCAGTACTTC. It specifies CAISGGDSYEQYF.

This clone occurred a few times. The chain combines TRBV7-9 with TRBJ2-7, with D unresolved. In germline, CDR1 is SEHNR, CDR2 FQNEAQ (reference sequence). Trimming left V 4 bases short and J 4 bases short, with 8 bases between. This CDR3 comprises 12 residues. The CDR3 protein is CASSSKEYEQYF. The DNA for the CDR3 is TGTGCCAGCAGCTCTAAGGAGTACGAGCAGTACTTC.

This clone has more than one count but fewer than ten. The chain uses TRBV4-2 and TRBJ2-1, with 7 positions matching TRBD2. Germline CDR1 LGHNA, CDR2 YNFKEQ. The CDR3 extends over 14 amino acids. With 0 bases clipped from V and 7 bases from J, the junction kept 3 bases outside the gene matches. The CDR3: CASSQDGTINEQFF. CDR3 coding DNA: TGTGCCAGCAGCCAAGACGGGACTATTAATGAGCAGTTCTTC.

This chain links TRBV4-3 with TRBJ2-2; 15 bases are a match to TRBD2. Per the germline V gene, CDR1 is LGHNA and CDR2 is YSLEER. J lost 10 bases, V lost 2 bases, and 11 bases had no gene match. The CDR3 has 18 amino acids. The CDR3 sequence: CASSQTGLAGGIRMELFF. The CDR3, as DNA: TGCGCCAGCAGCCAAACTGGACTAGCGGGAGGGATTAGGATGGAGCTGTTTTTT.

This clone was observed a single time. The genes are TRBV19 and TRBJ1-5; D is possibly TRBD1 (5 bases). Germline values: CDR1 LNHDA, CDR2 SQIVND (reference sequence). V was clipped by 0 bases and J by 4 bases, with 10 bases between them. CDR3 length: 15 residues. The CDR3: CASSIEFGGNQPQHF. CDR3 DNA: TGTGCCAGTAGTATAGAGTTCGGGGGGAATCAGCCCCAGCATTTT.

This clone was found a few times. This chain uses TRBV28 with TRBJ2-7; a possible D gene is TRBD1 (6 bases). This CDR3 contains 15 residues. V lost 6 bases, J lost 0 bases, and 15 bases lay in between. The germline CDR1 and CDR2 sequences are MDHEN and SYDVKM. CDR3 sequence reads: CASRGVRTASYEQYF. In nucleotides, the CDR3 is TGTGCCAGCAGGGGGGTTCGGACAGCCTCCTACGAGCAGTACTTC.

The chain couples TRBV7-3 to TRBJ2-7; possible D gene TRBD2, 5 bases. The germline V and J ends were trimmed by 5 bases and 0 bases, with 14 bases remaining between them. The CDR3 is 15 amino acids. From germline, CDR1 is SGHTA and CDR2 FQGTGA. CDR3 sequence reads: CASSLSGGRSYEQYF. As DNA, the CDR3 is TGTGCCAGCAGCCTTTCTGGCGGGCGCTCCTACGAGCAGTACTTC.

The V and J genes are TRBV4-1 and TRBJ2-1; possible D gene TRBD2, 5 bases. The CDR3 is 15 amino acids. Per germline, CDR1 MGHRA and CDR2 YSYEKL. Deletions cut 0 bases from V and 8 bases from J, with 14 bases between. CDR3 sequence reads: CASSQDWASSDEQFF. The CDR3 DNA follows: TGCGCCAGCAGCCAAGATTGGGCTAGCAGCGATGAGCAGTTCTTC.

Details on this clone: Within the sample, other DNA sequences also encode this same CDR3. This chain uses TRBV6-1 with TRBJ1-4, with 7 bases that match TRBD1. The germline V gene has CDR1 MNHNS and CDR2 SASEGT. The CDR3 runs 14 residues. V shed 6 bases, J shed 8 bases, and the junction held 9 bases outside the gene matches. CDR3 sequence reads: CASRGTAGGEKLFF. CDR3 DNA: TGTGCCAGCAGGGGGACAGCTGGGGGCGAAAAACTGTTTTTT.

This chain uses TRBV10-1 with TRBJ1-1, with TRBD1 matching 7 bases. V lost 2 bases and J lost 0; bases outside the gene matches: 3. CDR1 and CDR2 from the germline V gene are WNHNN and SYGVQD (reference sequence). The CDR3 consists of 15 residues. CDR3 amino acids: CASSEGGQMNTEAFF. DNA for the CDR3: TGCGCCAGCAGTGAGGGGGGACAGATGAACACTGAAGCTTTCTTT.

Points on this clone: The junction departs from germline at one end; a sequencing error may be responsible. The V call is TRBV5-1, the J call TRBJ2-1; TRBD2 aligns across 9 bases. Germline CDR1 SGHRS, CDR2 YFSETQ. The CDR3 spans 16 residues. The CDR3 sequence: CTSSRGGGEKINEQFF. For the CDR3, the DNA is TGCACCAGCAGTCGCGGGGGGGGAGAAAAGATCAATGAGCAGTTCTTC. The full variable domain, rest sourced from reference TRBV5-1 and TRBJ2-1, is KAGVTQTPRYLIKTRGQQVTLSCSPISGHRSVSWYQQTPGQGLQFLFEYFSETQRNKGNFPGRFSGRQFSNSRSEMNVSTLELGDSALYLCTSSRGGGEKINEQFFGPGTRLTVL.

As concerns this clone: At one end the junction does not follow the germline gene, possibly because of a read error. CDR3 coding DNA: TGTGCCAGCAGCTCCGGGACAGGGGGCTACAAGCAGTACTTC. This gives the protein CASSSGTGGYKQYF. The rearrangement joins TRBV9 to TRBJ2-7; 12 bases are a match to TRBD1. The germline gives CDR1 SGDLS, CDR2 YYNGEE. This CDR3 comprises 14 residues.

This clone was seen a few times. CDR3 residues: CASSQTVNNSPLHF. DNA of the CDR3: TGTGCCAGCAGCCAAACAGTTAATAATTCACCCCTCCACTTT. V gene TRBV5-5 combines with J gene TRBJ1-6; D unresolved. In germline, CDR1 is SGHKS, CDR2 YYEKEE (reference sequence). CDR3 size: 14 residues. V shed 4 bases and J shed 5 bases, with 10 bases lying between them.

As DNA, the CDR3 is TGTGCCAGCAGTCAATCTGCGATCTCTGGAAACACCATATATTTT. The encoded protein is CASSQSAISGNTIYF. This sequence joins TRBV2 and TRBJ1-3, with D unresolved. V was pared by 5 bases and J by 0 bases, with 11 bases between. The CDR3 covers 15 residues. Germline V lookup: CDR1 SNHLY, CDR2 FYNNEI.

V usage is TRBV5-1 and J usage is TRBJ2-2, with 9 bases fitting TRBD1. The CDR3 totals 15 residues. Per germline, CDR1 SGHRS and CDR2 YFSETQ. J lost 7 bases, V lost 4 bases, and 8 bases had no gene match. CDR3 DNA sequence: TGCGCCAGCAGCCCGGGACAGGGCCGAGGCGGGGAGCTGTTTTTT. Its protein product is CASSPGQGRGGELFF. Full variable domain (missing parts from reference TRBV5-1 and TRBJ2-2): KAGVTQTPRYLIKTRGQQVTLSCSPISGHRSVSWYQQTPGQGLQFLFEYFSETQRNKGNFPGRFSGRQFSNSRSEMNVSTLELGDSALYLCASSPGQGRGGELFFGEGSRLTVL.

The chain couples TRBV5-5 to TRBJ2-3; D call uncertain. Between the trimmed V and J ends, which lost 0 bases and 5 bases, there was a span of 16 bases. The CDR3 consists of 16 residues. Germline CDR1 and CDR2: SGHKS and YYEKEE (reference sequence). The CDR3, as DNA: TGTGCCAGCAGCTTGGTTTTGACCGCCGGCGGAGATACGCAGTATTTT. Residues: CASSLVLTAGGDTQYF.

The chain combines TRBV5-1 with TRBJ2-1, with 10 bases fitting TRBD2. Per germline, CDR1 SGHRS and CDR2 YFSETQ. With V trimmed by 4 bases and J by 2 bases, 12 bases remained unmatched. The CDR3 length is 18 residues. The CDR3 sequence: CASSPGLAATLTYNEQFF. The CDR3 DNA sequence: TGCGCCAGCAGCCCAGGACTAGCGGCGACCCTTACCTACAATGAGCAGTTCTTC.

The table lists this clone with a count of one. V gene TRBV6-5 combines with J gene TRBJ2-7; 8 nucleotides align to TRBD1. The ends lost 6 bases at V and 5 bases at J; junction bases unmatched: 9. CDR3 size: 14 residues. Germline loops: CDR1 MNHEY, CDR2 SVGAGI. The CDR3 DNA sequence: TGTGCCAGCAGCCGGACAGGGAGTTGGGACGAGCAGTACTTC. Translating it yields CASSRTGSWDEQYF.

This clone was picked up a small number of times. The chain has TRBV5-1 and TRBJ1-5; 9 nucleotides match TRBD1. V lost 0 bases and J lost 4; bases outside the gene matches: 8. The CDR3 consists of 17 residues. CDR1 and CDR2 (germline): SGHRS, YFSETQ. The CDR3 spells CASSLDPPDRGNQPQHF. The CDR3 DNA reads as TGCGCCAGCAGCTTGGATCCCCCGGACAGGGGTAATCAGCCCCAGCATTTT.

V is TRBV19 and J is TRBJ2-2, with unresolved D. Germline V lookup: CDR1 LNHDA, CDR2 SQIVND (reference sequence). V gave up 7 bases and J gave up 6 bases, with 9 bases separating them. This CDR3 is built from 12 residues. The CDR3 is CASTLYPGELFF. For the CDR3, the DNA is TGTGCCAGTACCCTCTACCCCGGGGAGCTGTTTTTT.

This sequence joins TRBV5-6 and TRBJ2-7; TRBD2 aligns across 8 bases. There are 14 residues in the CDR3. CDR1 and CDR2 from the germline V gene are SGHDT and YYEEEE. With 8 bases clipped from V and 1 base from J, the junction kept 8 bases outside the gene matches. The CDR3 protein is CASTRAGESYEQYF. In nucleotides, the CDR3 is TGTGCCAGTACTCGAGCGGGAGAGTCCTACGAGCAGTACTTC. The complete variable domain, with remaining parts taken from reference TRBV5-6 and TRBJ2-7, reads DAGVTQSPTHLIKTRGQQVTLRCSPKSGHDTVSWYQQALGQGPQFIFQYYEEEERQRGNFPDRFSGHQFPNYSSELNVNALLLGDSALYLCASTRAGESYEQYFGPGTRLTVT.

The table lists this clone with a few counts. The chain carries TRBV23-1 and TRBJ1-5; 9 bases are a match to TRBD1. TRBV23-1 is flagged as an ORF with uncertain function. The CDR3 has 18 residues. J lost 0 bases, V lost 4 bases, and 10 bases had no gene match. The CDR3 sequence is CASSLKTGGYCSNQPQHF. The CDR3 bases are TGCGCCAGCAGTCTAAAGACAGGGGGTTATTGTAGCAATCAGCCCCAGCATTTT.

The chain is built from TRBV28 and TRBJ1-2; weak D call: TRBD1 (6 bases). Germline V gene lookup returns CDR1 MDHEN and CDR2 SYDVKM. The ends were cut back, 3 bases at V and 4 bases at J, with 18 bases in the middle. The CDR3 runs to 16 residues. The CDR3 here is CASSLEDTGTVYGYTF. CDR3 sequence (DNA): TGTGCCAGCAGTTTGGAGGATACAGGGACGGTCTATGGCTACACCTTC.

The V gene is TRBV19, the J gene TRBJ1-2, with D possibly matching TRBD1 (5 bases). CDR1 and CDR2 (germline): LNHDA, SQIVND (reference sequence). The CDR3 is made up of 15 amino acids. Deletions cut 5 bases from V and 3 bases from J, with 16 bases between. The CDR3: CASSPQWGVDYGYTF. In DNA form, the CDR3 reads TGTGCCAGTAGTCCGCAGTGGGGGGTCGACTATGGCTACACCTTC.